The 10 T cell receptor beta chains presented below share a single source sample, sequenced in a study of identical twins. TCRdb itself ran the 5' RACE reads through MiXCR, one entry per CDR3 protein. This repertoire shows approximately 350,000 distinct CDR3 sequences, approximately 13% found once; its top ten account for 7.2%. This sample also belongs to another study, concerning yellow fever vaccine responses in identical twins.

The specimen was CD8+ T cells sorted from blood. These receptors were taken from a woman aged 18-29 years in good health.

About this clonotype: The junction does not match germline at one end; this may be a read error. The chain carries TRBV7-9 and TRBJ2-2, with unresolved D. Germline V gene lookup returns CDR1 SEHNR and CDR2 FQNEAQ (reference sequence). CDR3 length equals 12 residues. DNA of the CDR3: TGTGTCAGCAGCTTAGGTGGAGGGGAGCTGTTTTTT. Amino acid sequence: CVSSLGGGELFF.

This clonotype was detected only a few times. CDR3: CASGPSAGGPYEQYF. In DNA form, the CDR3 reads TGTGCTAGTGGTCCCAGCGCGGGAGGCCCCTACGAGCAGTACTTC. The rearrangement links TRBV12-5 to TRBJ2-7; TRBD2 aligns across 8 bases. V dropped 5 bases and J dropped 2; count of bases not matched to a gene: 8. This CDR3 comprises 15 residues. Germline V gene sequence: CDR1 LGHNT, CDR2 FRNRAP.

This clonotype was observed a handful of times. The CDR3 sequence: CASSPYDRVGETQYF. The CDR3 nucleotides read TGTGCCAGCAGTCCCTACGACAGGGTGGGGGAGACCCAGTACTTC. V and J are TRBV27 and TRBJ2-5; 7 bases are a match to TRBD1. V trimming: 5 bases; J trimming: 5 bases; junction bases outside the gene matches: 11. The CDR3 loop spans 15 amino acids. Germline CDR1 and CDR2: MNHEY and SMNVEV (reference sequence).

In DNA, the CDR3 is TGTGCCATCAGGGAGGGACAGGGGGCGAAGGGCTACGAGCAGTACTTC. This encodes CAIREGQGAKGYEQYF. J is TRBJ2-7 and V is TRBV10-3, with 12 nucleotides matching TRBD1. Germline trimming cut 6 bases from V and 3 bases from J; bases unmatched to any gene: 9. Germline CDR1 ENHRY, CDR2 SYGVKD. The CDR3 runs to 16 residues.

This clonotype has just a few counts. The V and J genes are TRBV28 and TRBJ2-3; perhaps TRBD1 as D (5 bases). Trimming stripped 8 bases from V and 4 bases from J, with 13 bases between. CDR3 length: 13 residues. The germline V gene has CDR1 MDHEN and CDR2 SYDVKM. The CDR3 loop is CASEGEEADTQYF. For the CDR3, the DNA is TGTGCCAGCGAAGGGGAAGAGGCAGATACGCAGTATTTT.

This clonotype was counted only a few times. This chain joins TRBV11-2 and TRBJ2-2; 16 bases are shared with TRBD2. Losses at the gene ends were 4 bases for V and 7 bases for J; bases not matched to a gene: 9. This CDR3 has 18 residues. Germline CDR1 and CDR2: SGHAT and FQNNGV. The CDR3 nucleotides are TGTGCCAGCAGCTCGGGACTAGCGGGGGGGACACGGAGCGGGGAGCTGTTTTTT. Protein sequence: CASSSGLAGGTRSGELFF.

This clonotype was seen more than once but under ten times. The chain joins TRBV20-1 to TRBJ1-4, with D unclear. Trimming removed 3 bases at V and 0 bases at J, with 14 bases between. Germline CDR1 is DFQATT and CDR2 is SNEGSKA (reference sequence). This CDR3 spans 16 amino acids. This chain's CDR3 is CSASLAAPATNEKLFF. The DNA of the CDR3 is TGCAGTGCTAGTCTTGCGGCACCTGCAACTAATGAAAAACTGTTTTTT.

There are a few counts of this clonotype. CDR3: CASSQGDPAGNEQFF. The CDR3 DNA reads TGCGCCAGCAGCCAAGGGGACCCAGCCGGCAATGAGCAGTTCTTC. The chain combines TRBV5-1 with TRBJ2-1, with D possibly called TRBD1 or TRBD2 (5 bases each). Trimming pared 4 bases from V and 6 bases from J, leaving 17 bases between. The CDR3 is 15 amino acids. Germline assignment: CDR1 SGHRS and CDR2 YFSETQ. Using reference TRBV5-1 and TRBJ2-1 for the parts outside the CDR3, the full variable domain is KAGVTQTPRYLIKTRGQQVTLSCSPISGHRSVSWYQQTPGQGLQFLFEYFSETQRNKGNFPGRFSGRQFSNSRSEMNVSTLELGDSALYLCASSQGDPAGNEQFFGPGTRLTVL.

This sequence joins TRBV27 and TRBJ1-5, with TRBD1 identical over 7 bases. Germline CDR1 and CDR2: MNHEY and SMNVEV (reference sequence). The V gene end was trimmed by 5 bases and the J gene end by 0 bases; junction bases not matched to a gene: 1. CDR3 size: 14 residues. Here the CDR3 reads CASSDRDSNQPQHF. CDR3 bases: TGTGCCAGCAGTGACAGGGATAGCAATCAGCCCCAGCATTTT.

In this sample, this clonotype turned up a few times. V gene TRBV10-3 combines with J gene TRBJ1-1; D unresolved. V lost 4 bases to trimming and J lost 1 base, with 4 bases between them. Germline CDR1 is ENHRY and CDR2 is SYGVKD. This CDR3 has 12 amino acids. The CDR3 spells CAISASNTEAFF. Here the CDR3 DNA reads TGTGCCATCAGTGCTTCGAACACTGAAGCTTTCTTT.